This T cell receptor beta chain was identified in a study of T cells in localized non-small cell lung cancer. Study findings and constraints: Detection in adjacent lung was observed for a median around 50 of the top 100 tumor clones. Heterogeneity within the tumor remains possible, as just one region underwent sequencing. Greater blood T cell density accompanied longer overall survival. There was higher T cell clonality in uninvolved adjacent lung than in tumor, and it was highest there.

Trimming at V came to 1 base and at J to 0 bases, leaving 0 bases not matched to a gene. The CDR3 consists of 16 residues. The germline V gene has CDR1 LNHDA and CDR2 SQIVND (reference sequence). Assay used: immunoSEQ multiplex PCR; TCRdb lists only in-frame clones, some missing. The table records 50,000 to 70,000 clones, around 81% of them present only once. Comments on this clone: What it binds is not known.

The chain links TRBV19 to TRBJ2-6; 7 bases are a match to TRBD2. The sequence derives from a man aged 35 to 69 with stage II lung adenocarcinoma. The sequencing here drew on PBMCs, taken before any cancer treatment. The DNA for the CDR3 is TGTGCCAGTAGTATAGGGGAGGGCTCTGGGGCCAACGTCCTGACTTTC. It translates to CASSIGEGSGANVLTF.